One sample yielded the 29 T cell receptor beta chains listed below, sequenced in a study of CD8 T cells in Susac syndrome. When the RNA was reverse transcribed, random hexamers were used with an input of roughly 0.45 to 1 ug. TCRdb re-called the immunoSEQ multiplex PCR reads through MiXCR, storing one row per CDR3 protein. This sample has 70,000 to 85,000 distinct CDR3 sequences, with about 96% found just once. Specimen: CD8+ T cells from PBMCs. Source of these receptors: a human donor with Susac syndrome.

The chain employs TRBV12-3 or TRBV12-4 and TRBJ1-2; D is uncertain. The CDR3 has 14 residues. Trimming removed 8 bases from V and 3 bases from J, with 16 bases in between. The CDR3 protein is CASLRVGRDYGYTF. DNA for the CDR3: TGTGCCAGCCTCCGTGTGGGCCGCGACTATGGCTACACCTTC.

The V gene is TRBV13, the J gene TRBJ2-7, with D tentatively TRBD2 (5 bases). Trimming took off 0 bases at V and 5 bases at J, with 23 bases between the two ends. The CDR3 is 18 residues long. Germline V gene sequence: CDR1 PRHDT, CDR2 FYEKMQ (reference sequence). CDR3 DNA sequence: TGTGCCAGCAGCTTAGGCGTCGGAGGTTCAGGACCAACCAACGAGCAGTACGTC. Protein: CASSLGVGGSGPTNEQYV.

The CDR3 protein is CASSQARQGAYIQYF. CDR3 sequence (DNA): TGTGCCAGCAGCCAAGCAAGACAGGGGGCGTACATTCAGTACTTC. The V and J genes are TRBV4-2 and TRBJ2-4; 10 bases are a match to TRBD1. The CDR3 has 15 amino acids. The trim removed 1 base at V and 8 bases at J, leaving 5 bases unmatched. Germline CDR1 is LGHNA and CDR2 is YNFKEQ.

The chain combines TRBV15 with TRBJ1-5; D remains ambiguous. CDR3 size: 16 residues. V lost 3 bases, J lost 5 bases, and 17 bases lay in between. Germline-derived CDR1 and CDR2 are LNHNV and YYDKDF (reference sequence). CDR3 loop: CATSSRLQGSHQPQHF. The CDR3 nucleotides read TGTGCCACCAGCAGTCGTCTACAAGGGTCTCATCAGCCCCAGCATTTT.

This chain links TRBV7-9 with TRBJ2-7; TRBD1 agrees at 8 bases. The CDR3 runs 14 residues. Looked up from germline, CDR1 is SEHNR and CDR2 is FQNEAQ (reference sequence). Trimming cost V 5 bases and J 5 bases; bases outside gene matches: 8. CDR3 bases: TGTGCCAGCAGCCCTGGACAGGGTAGCAACGAGCAGTACGTC. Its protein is CASSPGQGSNEQYV.

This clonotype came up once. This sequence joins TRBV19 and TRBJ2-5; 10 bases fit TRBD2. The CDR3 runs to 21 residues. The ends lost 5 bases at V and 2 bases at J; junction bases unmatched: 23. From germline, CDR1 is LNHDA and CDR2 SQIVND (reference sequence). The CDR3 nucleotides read TGTGCCAGTAGTGATTGGACAGAAACAATCCGAGGACTAGCGGATCAAGAGACCCAGTACTTC. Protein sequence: CASSDWTETIRGLADQETQYF. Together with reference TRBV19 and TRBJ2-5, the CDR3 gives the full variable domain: DGGITQSPKYLFRKEGQNVTLSCEQNLNHDAMYWYRQDPGQGLRLIYYSQIVNDFQKGDIAEGYSVSREKKESFPLTVTSAQKNPTAFYLCASSDWTETIRGLADQETQYFGPGTRLLVL.

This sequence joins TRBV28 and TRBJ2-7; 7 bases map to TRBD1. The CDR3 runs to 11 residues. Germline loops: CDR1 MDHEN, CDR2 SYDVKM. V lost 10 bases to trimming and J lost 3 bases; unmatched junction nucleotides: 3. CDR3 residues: CATHRGYEQYF. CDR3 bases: TGTGCCACTCACAGGGGCTACGAGCAGTACTTC.

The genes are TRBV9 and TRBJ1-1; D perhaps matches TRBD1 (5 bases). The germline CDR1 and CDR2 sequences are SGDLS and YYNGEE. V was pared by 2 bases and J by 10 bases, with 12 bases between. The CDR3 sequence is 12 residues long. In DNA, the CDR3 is TGTGCCAGCAGCGTGGGGGATTATGGAGCTTTCTTT. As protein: CASSVGDYGAFF.

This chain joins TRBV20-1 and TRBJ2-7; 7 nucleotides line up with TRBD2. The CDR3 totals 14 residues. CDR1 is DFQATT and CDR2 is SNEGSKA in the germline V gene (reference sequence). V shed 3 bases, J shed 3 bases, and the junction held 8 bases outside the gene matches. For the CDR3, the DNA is TGCAGTGCTAGTTCAGCGGGAAACTTCTACGAGCAGTACTTC. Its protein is CSASSAGNFYEQYF.

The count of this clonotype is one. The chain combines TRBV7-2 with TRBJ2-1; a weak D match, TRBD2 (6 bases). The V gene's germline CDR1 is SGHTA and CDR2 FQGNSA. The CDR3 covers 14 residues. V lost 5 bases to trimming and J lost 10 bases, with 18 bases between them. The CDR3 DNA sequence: TGTGCCAGCAGCCTCCCTCTAGCGCACGTGGAGCAGTTCTTC. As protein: CASSLPLAHVEQFF.

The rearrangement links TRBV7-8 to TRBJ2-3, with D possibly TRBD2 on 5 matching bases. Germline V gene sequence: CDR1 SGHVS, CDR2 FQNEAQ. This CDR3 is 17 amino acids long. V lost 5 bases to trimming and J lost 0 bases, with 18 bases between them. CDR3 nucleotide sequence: TGTGCCAGCAGCCCCCCACTAGATACCGCTAGCACAGATACGCAGTATTTT. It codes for CASSPPLDTASTDTQYF.

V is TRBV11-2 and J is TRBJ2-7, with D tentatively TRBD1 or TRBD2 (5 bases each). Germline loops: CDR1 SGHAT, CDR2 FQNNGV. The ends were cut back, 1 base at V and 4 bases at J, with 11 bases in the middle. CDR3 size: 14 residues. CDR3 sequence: CASSLGDGVYEQYV. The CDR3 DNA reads TGTGCCAGCAGCTTAGGGGACGGGGTGTACGAGCAGTACGTC.

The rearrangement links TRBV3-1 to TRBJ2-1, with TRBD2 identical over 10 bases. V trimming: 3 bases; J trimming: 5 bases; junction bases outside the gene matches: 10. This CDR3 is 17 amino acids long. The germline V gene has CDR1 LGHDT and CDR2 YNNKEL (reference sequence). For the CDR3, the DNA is TGTGCCAGCAGCCATTCTATGAGCGGGAGGGTGAACAATGAGCAGTTCTTC. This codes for CASSHSMSGRVNNEQFF.

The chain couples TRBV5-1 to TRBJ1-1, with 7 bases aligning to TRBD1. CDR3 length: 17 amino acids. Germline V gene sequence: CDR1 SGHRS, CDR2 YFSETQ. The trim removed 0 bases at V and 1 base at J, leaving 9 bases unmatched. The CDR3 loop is CASSLGTRTGGNTEAFF. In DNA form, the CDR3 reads TGCGCCAGCAGCTTGGGAACCCGGACAGGCGGGAACACTGAAGCTTTCTTT.

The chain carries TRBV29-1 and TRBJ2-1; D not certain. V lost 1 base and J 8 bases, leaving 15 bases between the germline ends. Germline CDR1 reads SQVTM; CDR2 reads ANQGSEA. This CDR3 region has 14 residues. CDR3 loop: CSVEGGVFGYEQFF. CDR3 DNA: TGCAGCGTTGAAGGTGGGGTGTTCGGCTATGAGCAGTTCTTC.

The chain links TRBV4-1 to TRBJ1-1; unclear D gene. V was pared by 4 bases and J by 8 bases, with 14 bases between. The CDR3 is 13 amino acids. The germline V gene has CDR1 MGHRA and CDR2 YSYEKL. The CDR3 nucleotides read TGCGCCAGCAGCCCAAACCGCGTCCGAGAAGCTTTCTTT. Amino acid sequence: CASSPNRVREAFF.

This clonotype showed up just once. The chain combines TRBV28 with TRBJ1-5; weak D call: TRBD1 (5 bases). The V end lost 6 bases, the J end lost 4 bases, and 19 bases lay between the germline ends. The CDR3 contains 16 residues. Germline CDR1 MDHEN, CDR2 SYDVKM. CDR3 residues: CASSPGGGGWNQPQHF. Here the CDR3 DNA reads TGTGCCAGCAGCCCTGGCGGCGGGGGATGGAATCAGCCCCAGCATTTT. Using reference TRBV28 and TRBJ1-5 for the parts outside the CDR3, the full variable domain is DVKVTQSSRYLVKRTGEKVFLECVQDMDHENMFWYRQDPGLGLRLIYFSYDVKMKEKGDIPEGYSVSREKKERFSLILESASTNQTSMYLCASSPGGGGWNQPQHFGDGTRLSIL.

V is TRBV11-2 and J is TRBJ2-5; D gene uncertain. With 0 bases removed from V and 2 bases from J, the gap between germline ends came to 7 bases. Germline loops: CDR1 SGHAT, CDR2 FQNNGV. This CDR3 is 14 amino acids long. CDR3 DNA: TGTGCCAGCAGCTTAGATCACTATCAAGAGACCCAGTACTTC. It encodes CASSLDHYQETQYF.

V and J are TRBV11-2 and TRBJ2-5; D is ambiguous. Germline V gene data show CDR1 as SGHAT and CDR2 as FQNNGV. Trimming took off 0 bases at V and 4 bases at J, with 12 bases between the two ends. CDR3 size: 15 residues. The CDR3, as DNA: TGTGCCAGCAGCTTAGATCGCGGATTTGGAGAGACCCAGTACTTC. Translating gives CASSLDRGFGETQYF.

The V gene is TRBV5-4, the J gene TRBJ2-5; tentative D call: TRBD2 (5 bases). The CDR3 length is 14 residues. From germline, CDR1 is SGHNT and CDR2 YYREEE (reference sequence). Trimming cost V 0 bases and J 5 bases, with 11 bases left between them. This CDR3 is CASSLERRVETQYF. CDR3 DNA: TGTGCCAGCAGCTTGGAACGGCGGGTGGAGACCCAGTACTTC.

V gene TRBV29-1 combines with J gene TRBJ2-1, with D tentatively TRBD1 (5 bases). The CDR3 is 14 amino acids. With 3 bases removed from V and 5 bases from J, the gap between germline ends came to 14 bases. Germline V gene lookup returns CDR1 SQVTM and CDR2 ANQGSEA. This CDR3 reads CSVEGQGGNNEQFF. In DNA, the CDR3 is TGCAGCGTTGAGGGTCAGGGTGGCAACAATGAGCAGTTCTTC.

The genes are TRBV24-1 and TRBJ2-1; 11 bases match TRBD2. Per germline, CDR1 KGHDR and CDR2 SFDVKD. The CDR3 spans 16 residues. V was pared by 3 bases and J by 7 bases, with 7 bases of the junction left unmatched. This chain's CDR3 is CATSDPGTSGVNEQFF. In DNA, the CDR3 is TGTGCCACCAGTGATCCTGGGACTAGCGGAGTTAATGAGCAGTTCTTC.

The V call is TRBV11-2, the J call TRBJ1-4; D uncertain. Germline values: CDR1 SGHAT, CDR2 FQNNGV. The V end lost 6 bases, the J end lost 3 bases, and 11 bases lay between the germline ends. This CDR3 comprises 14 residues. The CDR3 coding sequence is TGTGCCAGCAGACTAGGATGGCCTAATGAAAAACTGTTTTTT. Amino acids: CASRLGWPNEKLFF.

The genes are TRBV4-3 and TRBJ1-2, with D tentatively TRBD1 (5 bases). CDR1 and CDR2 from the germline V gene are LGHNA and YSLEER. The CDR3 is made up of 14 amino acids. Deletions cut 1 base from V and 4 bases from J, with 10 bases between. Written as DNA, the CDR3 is TGCGCCAGCAGCCAAGTGTCAGGGCTCTATGGCTACACCTTC. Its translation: CASSQVSGLYGYTF.

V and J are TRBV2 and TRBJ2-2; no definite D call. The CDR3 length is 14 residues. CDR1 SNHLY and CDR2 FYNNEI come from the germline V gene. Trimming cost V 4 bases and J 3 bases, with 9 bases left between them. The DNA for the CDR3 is TGTGCCAGCAGTGGCAGGTCCTACACCGGGGAGCTGTTTTTT. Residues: CASSGRSYTGELFF.

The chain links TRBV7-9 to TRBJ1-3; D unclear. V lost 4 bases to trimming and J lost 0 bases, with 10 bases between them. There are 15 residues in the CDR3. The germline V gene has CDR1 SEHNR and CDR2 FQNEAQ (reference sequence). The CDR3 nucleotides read TGTGCCAGCAGCTCCGGATCTTCCTCTGGAAACACCATATATTTT. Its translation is CASSSGSSSGNTIYF.

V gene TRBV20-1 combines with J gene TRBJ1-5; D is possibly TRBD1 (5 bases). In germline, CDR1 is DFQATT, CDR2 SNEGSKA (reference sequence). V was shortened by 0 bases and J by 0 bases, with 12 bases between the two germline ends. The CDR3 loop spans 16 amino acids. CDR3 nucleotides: TGCAGTGCTAGAGAGGGACCCGTAAATAGCAATCAGCCCCAGCATTTT. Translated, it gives CSAREGPVNSNQPQHF.

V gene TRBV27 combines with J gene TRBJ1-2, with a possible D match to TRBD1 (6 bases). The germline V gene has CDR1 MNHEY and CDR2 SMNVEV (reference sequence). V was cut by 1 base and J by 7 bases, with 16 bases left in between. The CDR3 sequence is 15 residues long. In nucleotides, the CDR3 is TGTGCCAGCAGTTTATGGTCTGTCGGGGGCGCTGGCTACACCTTC. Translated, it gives CASSLWSVGGAGYTF.

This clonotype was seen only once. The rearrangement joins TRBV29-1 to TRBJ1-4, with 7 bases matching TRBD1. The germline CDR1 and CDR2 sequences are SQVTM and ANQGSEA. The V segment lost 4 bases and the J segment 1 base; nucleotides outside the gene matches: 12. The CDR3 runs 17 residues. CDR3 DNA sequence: TGCAGCGTTGGGGACAGCTCATCGGTAGAAACTAATGAAAAACTGTTTTTT. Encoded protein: CSVGDSSSVETNEKLFF.